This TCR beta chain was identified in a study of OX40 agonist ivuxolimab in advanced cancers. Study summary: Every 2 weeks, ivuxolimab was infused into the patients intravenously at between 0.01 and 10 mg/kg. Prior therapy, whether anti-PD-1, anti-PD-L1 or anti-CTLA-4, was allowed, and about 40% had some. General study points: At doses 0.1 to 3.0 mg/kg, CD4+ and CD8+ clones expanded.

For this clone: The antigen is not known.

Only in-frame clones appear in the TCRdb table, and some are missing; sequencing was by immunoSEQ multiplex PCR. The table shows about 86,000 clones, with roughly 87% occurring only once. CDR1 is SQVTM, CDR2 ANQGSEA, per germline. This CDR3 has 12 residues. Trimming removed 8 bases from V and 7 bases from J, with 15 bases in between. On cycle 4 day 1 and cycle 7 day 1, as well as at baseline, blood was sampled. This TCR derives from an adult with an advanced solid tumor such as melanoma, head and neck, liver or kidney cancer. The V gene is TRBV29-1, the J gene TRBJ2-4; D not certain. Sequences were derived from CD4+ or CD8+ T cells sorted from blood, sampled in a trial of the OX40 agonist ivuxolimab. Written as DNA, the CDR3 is TGCAGCACTATAAGCATAGGGAACATTCAGTACTTC. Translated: CSTISIGNIQYF. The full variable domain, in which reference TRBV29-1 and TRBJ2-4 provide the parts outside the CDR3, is SAVISQKPSRDICQRGTSLTIQCQVDSQVTMMFWYRQQPGQSLTLIATANQGSEATYESGFVIDKFPISRPNLTFSTLTVSNMSPEDSSIYLCSTISIGNIQYFGAGTRLSVL.